This T cell receptor beta chain was captured by sequencing in a study of cytomegalovirus exposure and HLA in healthy donors. Study-wide findings and caveats: In a later analysis, an Asian-associated ancestry cluster reportedly showed fewer N-insertions than the approximately 700-donor mean. Most TCR sequences proved rare, with some public TCRs found in many donors.

In the PCR, 60 Vbeta and 13 Jbeta primers were used. The protocol was immunoSEQ multiplex PCR, while the TCRdb copy is restricted to in-frame clones and leaves out a portion. The sample contains 140,000 or so clones, about three quarters of which appear only once. Germline V gene sequence: CDR1 MNHEY, CDR2 SMNVEV (reference sequence). Trimming removed 4 bases from V and 3 bases from J, with 13 bases in between. This CDR3 comprises 14 residues. Comment on this clone: Its specificity is unknown.

V gene TRBV27 combines with J gene TRBJ2-7; D might be TRBD1 (6 bases). The receptor comes from a woman aged 30 to 39 in good health and CMV-seronegative. Material for sequencing was PBMCs. CDR3 amino acids: CASSSRTEHYEQYF. The CDR3 bases are TGTGCCAGCAGTTCCCGGACAGAGCACTACGAGCAGTACTTC.